The clone carrying this TCR beta chain showed up many times. The antigen is unknown. CDR1 is SGDLS and CDR2 is YYNGEE in the germline V gene. V lost 4 bases to trimming and J lost 6 bases, with 13 bases between them. There are 14 residues in the CDR3. Amplification from RNA transcripts yielded the TCR beta CDR3 regions. HTBI primers served in a first-round RT-PCR, which a second-round multiplex PCR followed. Each CDR3 protein gets one entry after TCRdb re-called the multiplex PCR reads with MiXCR. This sample has over 450,000 distinct CDR3 sequences, with around an eighth found just once. These data belong to a study of Graves' ophthalmopathy and Graves' hyperthyroidism. Study-wide background: Peripheral blood was gathered at first diagnosis, ahead of any treatment whatsoever. Study-wide results and caveats: Blood shared most expanded thyroid clonotypes above 0.001 frequency.

Certain patients were not enrolled. These were patients with other autoimmune diseases, uncontrolled infections, pregnancy or lactation. Material: blood. The rearrangement links TRBV9 to TRBJ2-2, with a weak D call TRBD1 (5 bases). This receptor was taken from a woman aged 30 to 39 with Graves' ophthalmopathy. The CDR3 spells CASSPMGLSGELFF. The CDR3 nucleotides are TGTGCCAGCAGCCCAATGGGGCTTTCCGGGGAGCTGTTTTTT.